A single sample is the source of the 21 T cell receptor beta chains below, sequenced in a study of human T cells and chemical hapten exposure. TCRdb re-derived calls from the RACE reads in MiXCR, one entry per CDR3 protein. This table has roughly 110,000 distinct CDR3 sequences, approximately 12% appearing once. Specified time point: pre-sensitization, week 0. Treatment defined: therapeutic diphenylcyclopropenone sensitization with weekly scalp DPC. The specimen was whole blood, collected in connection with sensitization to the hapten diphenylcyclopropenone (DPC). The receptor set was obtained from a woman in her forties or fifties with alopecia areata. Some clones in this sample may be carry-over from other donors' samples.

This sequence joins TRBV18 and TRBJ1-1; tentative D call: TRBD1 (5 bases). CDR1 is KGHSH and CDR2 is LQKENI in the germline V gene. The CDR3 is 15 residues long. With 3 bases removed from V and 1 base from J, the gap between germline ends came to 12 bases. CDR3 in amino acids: CASSPRQPTNTEAFF. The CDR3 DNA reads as TGTGCCAGCTCACCCCGACAGCCCACGAACACTGAAGCTTTCTTT.

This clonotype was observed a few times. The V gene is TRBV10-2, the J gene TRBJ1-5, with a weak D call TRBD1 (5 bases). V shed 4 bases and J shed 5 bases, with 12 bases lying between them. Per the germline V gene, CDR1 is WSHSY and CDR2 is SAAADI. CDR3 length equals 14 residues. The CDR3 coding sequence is TGCGCCAGCAGTGTTTCAGGGCCCGATCAGCCCCAGCATTTT. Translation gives CASSVSGPDQPQHF.

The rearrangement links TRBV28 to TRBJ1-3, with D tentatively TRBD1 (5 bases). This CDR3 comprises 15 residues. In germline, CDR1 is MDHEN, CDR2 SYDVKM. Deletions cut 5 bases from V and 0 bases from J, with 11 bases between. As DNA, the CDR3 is TGTGCCAGCAGTCCAGGGACGACCTCTGGAAACACCATATATTTT. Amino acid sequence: CASSPGTTSGNTIYF.

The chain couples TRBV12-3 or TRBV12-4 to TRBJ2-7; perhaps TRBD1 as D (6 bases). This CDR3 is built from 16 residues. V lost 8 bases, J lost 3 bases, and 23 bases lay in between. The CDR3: CASGIGPRQAVYEQYF. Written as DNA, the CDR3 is TGTGCCAGCGGTATAGGTCCCAGACAGGCGGTCTACGAGCAGTACTTC.

This CDR3 reads CASSPSTRSGYTF. CDR3 DNA sequence: TGTGCCAGCAGCCCGAGCACCCGCAGTGGCTACACCTTC. The rearrangement joins TRBV7-2 to TRBJ1-2; unclear D gene. The CDR3 contains 13 residues. Germline V gene sequence: CDR1 SGHTA, CDR2 FQGNSA. Trimming shortened V by 5 bases and J by 7 bases, and 14 bases separated the two germline ends.

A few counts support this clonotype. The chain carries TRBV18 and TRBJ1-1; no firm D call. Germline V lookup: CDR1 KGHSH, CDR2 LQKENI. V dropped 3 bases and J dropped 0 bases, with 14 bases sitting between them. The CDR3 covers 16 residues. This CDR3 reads CASSPLRLNMNTEAFF. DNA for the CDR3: TGTGCCAGCTCACCGCTTCGACTGAACATGAACACTGAAGCTTTCTTT.

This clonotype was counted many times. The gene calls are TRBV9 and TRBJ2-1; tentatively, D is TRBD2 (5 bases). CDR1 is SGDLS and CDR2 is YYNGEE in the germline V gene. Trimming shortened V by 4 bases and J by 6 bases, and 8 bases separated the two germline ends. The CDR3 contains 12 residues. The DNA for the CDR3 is TGTGCCAGCAGCCCGCGGGCCAATGAGCAGTTCTTC. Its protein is CASSPRANEQFF.

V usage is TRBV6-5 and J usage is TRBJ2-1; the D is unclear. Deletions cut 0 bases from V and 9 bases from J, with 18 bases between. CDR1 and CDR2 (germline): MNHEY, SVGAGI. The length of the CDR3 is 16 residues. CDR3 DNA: TGTGCCAGCAGTTACTCGAGGACGAGCTCCGTGGGTGAGCAGTTCTTC. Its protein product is CASSYSRTSSVGEQFF.

The CDR3 here is CASSPPRIHSGNTIYF. CDR3 sequence (DNA): TGTGCCAGCTCACCACCCCGGATTCACTCTGGAAACACCATATATTTT. The chain employs TRBV18 and TRBJ1-3; D not resolved. The V gene's germline CDR1 is KGHSH and CDR2 LQKENI. There are 16 residues in the CDR3. V was shortened by 0 bases and J by 0 bases, with 9 bases between the two germline ends.

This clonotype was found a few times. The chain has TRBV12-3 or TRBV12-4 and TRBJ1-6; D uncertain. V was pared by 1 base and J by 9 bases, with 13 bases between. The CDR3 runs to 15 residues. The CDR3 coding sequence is TGTGCCAGCAGTTTAGGGATGTATGGGATTTCACCCCTCCACTTT. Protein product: CASSLGMYGISPLHF.

CDR3 sequence: CASSFQGRGSPLHF. The CDR3 DNA follows: TGTGCCAGCAGTTTTCAGGGGCGAGGGTCACCCCTCCACTTT. The chain couples TRBV27 to TRBJ1-6; D may be TRBD1 (6 bases). The germline V gene has CDR1 MNHEY and CDR2 SMNVEV (reference sequence). V lost 3 bases and J lost 10, with 13 bases in between. CDR3 length: 14 amino acids.

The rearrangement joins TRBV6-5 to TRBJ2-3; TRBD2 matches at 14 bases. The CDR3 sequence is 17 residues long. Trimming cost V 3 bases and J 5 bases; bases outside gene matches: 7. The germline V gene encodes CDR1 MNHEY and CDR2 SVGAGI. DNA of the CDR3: TGTGCCAGCAGTTATGGGACTAGCGGGAGTCACGGAGATACGCAGTATTTT. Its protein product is CASSYGTSGSHGDTQYF.

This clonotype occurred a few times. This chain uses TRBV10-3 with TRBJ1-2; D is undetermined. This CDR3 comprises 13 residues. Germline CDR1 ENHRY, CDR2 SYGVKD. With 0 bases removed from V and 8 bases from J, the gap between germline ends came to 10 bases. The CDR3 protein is CAISESRQVGYTF. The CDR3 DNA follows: TGTGCCATCAGTGAGTCGAGGCAGGTCGGCTACACCTTC.

For the CDR3, the DNA is TGTGCCAGTAGTATTTTTTCGGCAGAAAACAATCAGCCCCAGCATTTT. It encodes CASSIFSAENNQPQHF. V and J are TRBV19 and TRBJ1-5; D is unresolved. The germline V gene has CDR1 LNHDA and CDR2 SQIVND (reference sequence). The ends were cut back, 3 bases at V and 3 bases at J, with 15 bases in the middle. The CDR3 has 16 amino acids.

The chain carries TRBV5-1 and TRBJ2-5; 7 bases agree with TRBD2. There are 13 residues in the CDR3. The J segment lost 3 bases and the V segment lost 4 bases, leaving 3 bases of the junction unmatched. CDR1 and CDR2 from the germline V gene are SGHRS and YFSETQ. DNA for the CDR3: TGCGCCAGCAGCGGAGGACTAGAAGAGACCCAGTACTTC. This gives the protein CASSGGLEETQYF.

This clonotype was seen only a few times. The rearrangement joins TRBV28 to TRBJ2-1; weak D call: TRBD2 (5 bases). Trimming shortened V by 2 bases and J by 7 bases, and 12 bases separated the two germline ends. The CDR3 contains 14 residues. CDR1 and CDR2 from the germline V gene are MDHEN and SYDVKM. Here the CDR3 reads CASSLSGSRNEQFF. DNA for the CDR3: TGTGCCAGCAGTTTAAGCGGAAGCCGAAATGAGCAGTTCTTC.

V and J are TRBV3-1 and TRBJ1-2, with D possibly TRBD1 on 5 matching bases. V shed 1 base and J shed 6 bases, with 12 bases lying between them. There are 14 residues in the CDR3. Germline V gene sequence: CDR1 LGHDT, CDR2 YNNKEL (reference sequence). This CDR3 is CASSQGVGRDGYTF. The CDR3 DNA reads TGTGCCAGCAGCCAAGGAGTGGGCAGGGATGGCTACACCTTC.

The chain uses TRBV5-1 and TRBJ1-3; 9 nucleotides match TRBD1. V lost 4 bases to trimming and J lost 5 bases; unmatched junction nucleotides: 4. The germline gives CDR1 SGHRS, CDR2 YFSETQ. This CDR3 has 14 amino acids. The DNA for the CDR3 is TGCGCCAGCAGCCCCGGACAGGGGAGAAACACCATATATTTT. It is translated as CASSPGQGRNTIYF. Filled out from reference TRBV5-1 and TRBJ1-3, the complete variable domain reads KAGVTQTPRYLIKTRGQQVTLSCSPISGHRSVSWYQQTPGQGLQFLFEYFSETQRNKGNFPGRFSGRQFSNSRSEMNVSTLELGDSALYLCASSPGQGRNTIYFGEGSWLTVV.

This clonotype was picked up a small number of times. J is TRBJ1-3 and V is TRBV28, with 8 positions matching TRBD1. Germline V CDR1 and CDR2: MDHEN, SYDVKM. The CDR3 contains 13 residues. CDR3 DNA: TGTGGGGTGGGACAGGACTCTGGAAACACCATATATTTT. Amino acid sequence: CGVGQDSGNTIYF.

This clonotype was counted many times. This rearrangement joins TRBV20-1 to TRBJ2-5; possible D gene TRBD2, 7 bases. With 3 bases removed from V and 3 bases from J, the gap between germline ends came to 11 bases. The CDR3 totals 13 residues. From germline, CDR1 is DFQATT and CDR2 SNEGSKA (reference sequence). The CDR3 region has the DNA TGCAGTGCTAGTGGGGGGGCCAAAGAGACCCAGTACTTC. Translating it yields CSASGGAKETQYF.

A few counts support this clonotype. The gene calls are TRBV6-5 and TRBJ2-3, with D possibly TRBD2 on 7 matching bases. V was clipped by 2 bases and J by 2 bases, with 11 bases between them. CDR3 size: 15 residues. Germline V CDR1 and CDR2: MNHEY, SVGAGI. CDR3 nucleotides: TGTGCCAGCAGTTACGGGAGGGGGTACACAGATACGCAGTATTTT. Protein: CASSYGRGYTDTQYF.